This T cell receptor (beta chain) is from a study of human T cells and chemical hapten exposure. Overall study context: Throughout the approximately 24-week study, diphenylcyclopropenone was applied weekly to the patients' scalps.

The library put unique molecular identifiers onto individual cDNA molecules. TCRdb reprocessed the RACE reads via MiXCR and lists one record per CDR3 protein. Among some 49,000 distinct CDR3 sequences, about 9% were seen once, and the ten largest hold around 4.5%. This clonotype has only a few counts. Time point indicated: patch test 1, 2 weeks after DPC sensitization. Specified treatment: therapeutic diphenylcyclopropenone sensitization with weekly scalp DPC. CDR3 length: 15 residues. Trimming cost V 4 bases and J 2 bases, with 14 bases left between them. CDR1 and CDR2 (germline): SGDLS, YYNGEE. The chain combines TRBV9 with TRBJ2-3, with D perhaps assigned TRBD1 or TRBD2 (5 bases each). The origin of this receptor is a woman aged 50 to 60 with alopecia areata. Some clones in this sample may be carry-over from other donors' samples. This specimen was whole blood, taken in connection with sensitization to the hapten diphenylcyclopropenone (DPC). CDR3 protein: CASSPFLGTTDTQYF. DNA of the CDR3: TGTGCCAGCAGCCCATTTTTGGGGACCACAGATACGCAGTATTTT.